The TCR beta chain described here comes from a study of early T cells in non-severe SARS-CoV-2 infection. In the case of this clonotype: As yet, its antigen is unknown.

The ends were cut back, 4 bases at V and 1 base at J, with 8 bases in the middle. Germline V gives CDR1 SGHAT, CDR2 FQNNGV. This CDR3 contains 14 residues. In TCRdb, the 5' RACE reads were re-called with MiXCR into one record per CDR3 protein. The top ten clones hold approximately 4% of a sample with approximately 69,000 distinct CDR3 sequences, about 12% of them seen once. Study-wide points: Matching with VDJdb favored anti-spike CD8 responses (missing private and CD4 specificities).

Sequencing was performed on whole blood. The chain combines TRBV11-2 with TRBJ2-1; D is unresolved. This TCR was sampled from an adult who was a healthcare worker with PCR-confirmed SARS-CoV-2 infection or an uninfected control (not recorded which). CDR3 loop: CASSWAESYNEQFF. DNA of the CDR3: TGTGCCAGCAGCTGGGCAGAGTCCTACAATGAGCAGTTCTTC.